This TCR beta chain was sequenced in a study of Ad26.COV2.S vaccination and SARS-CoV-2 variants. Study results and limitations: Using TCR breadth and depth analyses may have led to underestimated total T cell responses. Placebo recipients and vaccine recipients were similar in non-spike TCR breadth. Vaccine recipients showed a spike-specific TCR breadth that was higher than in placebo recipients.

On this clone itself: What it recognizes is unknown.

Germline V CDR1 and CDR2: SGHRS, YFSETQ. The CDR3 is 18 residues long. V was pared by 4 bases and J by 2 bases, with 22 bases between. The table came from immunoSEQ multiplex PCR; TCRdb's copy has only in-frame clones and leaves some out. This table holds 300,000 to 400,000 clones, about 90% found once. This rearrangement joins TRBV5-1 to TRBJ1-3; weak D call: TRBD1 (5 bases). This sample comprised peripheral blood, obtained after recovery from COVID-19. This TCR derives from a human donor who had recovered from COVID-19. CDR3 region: CASSDWASGGRAGNTIYF. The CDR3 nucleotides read TGCGCCAGCAGCGATTGGGCTTCTGGGGGTCGAGCTGGAAACACCATATATTTT.